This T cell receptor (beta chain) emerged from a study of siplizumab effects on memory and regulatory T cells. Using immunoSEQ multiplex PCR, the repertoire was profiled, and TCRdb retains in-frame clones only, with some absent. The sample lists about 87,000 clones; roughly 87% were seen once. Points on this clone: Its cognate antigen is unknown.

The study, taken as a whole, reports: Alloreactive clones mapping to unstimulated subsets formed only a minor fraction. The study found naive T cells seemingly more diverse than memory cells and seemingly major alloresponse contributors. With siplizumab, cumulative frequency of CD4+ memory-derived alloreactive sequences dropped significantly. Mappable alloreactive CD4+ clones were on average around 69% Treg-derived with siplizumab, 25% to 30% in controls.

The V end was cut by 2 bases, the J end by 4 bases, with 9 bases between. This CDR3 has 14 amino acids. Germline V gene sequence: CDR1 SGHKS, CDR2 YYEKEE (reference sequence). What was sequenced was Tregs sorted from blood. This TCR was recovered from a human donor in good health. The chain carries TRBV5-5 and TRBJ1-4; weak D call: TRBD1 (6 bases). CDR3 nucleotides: TGTGCCAGCAGCTTTCGACAGGATAATGAAAAACTGTTTTTT. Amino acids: CASSFRQDNEKLFF.